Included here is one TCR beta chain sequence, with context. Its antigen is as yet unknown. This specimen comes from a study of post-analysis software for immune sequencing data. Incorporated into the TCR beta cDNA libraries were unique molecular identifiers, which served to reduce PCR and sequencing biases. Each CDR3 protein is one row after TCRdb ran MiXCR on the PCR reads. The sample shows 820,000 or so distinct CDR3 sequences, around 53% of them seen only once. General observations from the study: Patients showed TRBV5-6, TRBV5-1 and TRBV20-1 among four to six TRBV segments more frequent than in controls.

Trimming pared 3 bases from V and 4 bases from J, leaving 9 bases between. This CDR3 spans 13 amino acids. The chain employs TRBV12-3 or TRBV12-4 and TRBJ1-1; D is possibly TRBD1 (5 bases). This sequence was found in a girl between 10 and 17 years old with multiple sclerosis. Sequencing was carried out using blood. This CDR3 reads CASSFHGGTEAFF. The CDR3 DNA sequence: TGTGCCAGCAGTTTTCACGGGGGCACTGAAGCTTTCTTT.